Listed below are T cell receptor beta chains from one sample, sequenced in a study of radiation and T cells in renal cell carcinoma. Repertoires were generated with immunoSEQ multiplex PCR, while TCRdb's copy carries only in-frame clones and drops some. The data hold just under 150,000 clones, with 75% to 90% observed a single time. The sample consisted of blood, taken from a patient whose treatment included radiotherapy and nephrectomy. These receptors originate from a woman between 50 and 59 years old with renal cell carcinoma. Each CDR3 is given with its conserved first and last residue. Fields, in order: CDR3 length, J gene, D gene, clone size, V gene, CDR3 DNA, CDR3 protein. D genes are given only for firm matches. Rows give clone size only sometimes, using once, few, many, or a class for an expanded clone.

20	TRBJ2-1	TRBD2	NA	TRBV28	TGTGCCAGCAGTAACCAACGTGGACTAGCGGGGGGGACAAGGGACAATGAGCAGTTCTTC	CASSNQRGLAGGTRDNEQFF
14	TRBJ2-2	NA	NA	TRBV19	TGTGCCAGTAGTCAGGGCCCCCAATCCGGGGAGCTGTTTTTT	CASSQGPQSGELFF
13	TRBJ1-1	NA	NA	TRBV7-2	TGTGCCAGCAGTGACGGTCTGAACACTGAAGCTTTCTTT	CASSDGLNTEAFF
15	TRBJ2-1	NA	NA	TRBV5-6	TGTGCCAGCAGCTCCCCAGACGGCGAGTACAATGAGCAGTTCTTC	CASSSPDGEYNEQFF
13	TRBJ2-2	NA	NA	TRBV7-3	TGTGCCAGCAGCCATACTACTATCGGGGAGCTGTTTTTT	CASSHTTIGELFF
13	TRBJ2-2	NA	NA	TRBV11-2	TGTGCCAGCAGCCCGACAGGAACCGGGGAGCTGTTTTTT	CASSPTGTGELFF
11	TRBJ1-1	NA	NA	TRBV28	TGTGCCAGCAGTTTAATGACTGAAGCTTTCTTT	CASSLMTEAFF
14	TRBJ1-1	NA	NA	TRBV19	TGTGCCAGTAGTACGTACAGGGTTAGAACTGAAGCTTTCTTT	CASSTYRVRTEAFF
15	TRBJ1-5	NA	few	TRBV6-1	TGTGCCAGCAGTGAAGCGCAAGGGGACAATCAGCCCCAGCATTTT	CASSEAQGDNQPQHF
15	TRBJ1-5	TRBD1	NA	TRBV6-5	TGTGCCAGCAGCCTAGACAGGGGCGACAATCAGCCCCAGCATTTT	CASSLDRGDNQPQHF
13	TRBJ2-1	TRBD1	NA	TRBV9	TGTGCCAGCAGTCGACAGGGGGCGAACCGTCTGTTCTTC	CASSRQGANRLFF
15	TRBJ1-1	NA	NA	TRBV6-5	TGTGCCAGCAGTTACGGTTCTGGGGGGAGGACTGAAGCTTTCTTT	CASSYGSGGRTEAFF
14	TRBJ2-7	TRBD1	NA	TRBV5-1	TGCGCCAGCAGCTTGGATAGGACAGGGGGCGAGCAGTGCTTC	CASSLDRTGGEQCF
14	TRBJ2-7	TRBD2	NA	TRBV19	TGTGCCAGTAAGCCAGGAGCGGGAGACGGTGAGCAGTACTTC	CASKPGAGDGEQYF
12	TRBJ2-3	NA	NA	TRBV18	TGTGCCGGAGGAGCAGGAACAGATACGCAGTATTTT	CAGGAGTDTQYF
14	TRBJ1-5	NA	NA	TRBV10-2	TGCGCCAGCGGCGGAGCGTCGGGCAATCAGCCCCAGCATTTT	CASGGASGNQPQHF
13	TRBJ2-1	NA	NA	TRBV5-4	TGTGCCAGCAGCCAAAGCGGTTACAATGAGCAGTTCTTC	CASSQSGYNEQFF
13	TRBJ2-7	NA	NA	TRBV30	TGTGCCTGGAAGCGCGACACCTTCTACGAGCAGTACTTC	CAWKRDTFYEQYF
16	TRBJ1-2	TRBD1	few	TRBV7-2	TGTGCCAGCAGCCTAAAAAGACAGGGGGCAGACTATGGCTACACCTTC	CASSLKRQGADYGYTF
14	TRBJ2-5	NA	NA	TRBV28	TGTGCCAGCACAGTAACAGCTTACCAAGAGACCCAGTACTTC	CASTVTAYQETQYF
14	TRBJ1-5	NA	few	TRBV5-1	TGCGCCAGCAGCCCCCTTCCGGGCAATCAGCCCCAGCATTTT	CASSPLPGNQPQHF
16	TRBJ1-5	NA	NA	TRBV7-8	TGTGCCAGCAGCTCCCGGTCTAGGGGGGGCGGTCAGCCCCAGCATTTT	CASSSRSRGGGQPQHF
15	TRBJ1-4	NA	NA	TRBV6-1	TGTGCCAGCAGTGAGATGACAGCAACTAATGAAAAACTGTTTTTT	CASSEMTATNEKLFF
13	TRBJ2-7	NA	NA	TRBV5-4	TGTGCCAGCAGCTTGGACGGGCGCTACGAGCAGTACTTC	CASSLDGRYEQYF
16	TRBJ2-1	NA	NA	TRBV4-2	TGTGCCAGCAGCCGAGAACTAGTGCAATCCTACAATGAGCAGTTCTTC	CASSRELVQSYNEQFF
15	TRBJ1-2	NA	NA	TRBV19	TGTGCCAGTAGTAGTGGGACGGAAGCTAACTATGGCTACACCTTC	CASSSGTEANYGYTF
13	TRBJ1-2	NA	NA	TRBV5-1	TGCGCCAGCAGCCCTAGAATTACTCGTGGCTACACCTTC	CASSPRITRGYTF
14	TRBJ1-5	NA	once	TRBV28	TGTGCCAGCAGTTTCGGGGGTTCTCGTCAGCCCCAGCATTTT	CASSFGGSRQPQHF
15	TRBJ2-1	TRBD2	NA	TRBV27	TGTGCCAGCATTAAGAGCGGGAGGGCCCCTAATGAGCAGTTCTTC	CASIKSGRAPNEQFF
15	TRBJ1-3	NA	NA	TRBV23-1	TGCGCTAACACTAGCCCGGCTCGGGGTGGAAACACCATATATTTT	CANTSPARGGNTIYF
16	TRBJ2-1	NA	NA	TRBV7-3	TGTGCCAGCAGCTTAACGTTTGGGAGAGCGTACAATGAGCAGTTCTTC	CASSLTFGRAYNEQFF
15	TRBJ2-2	NA	NA	TRBV5-1	TGCGCCAGCAGCTTGATGCCAGGGGAAACCGGGGAGCTGTTTTTT	CASSLMPGETGELFF
15	TRBJ1-5	NA	NA	TRBV2	TGTGCCAGCAGTGAGTCACGCGTAGGGTATGAGCCCCAGCATTTT	CASSESRVGYEPQHF
15	TRBJ1-2	TRBD1	NA	TRBV7-9	TGTGCCAGCAGCTTAGCCGAGACAGGGTATCGGGGCTACACCTTC	CASSLAETGYRGYTF
14	TRBJ2-3	TRBD1	NA	TRBV6-4	TGTGCCAGCAGTGAGGGACAGGGGGCAGATACGCAGTATTTT	CASSEGQGADTQYF
10	TRBJ2-3	NA	NA	TRBV21-1	TGTGCCAGGGCTTGGGGTACGCAGTATTTT	CARAWGTQYF